The clone carrying this T cell receptor beta chain was seen many times. Its antigen remains unidentified. Germline CDR1 reads DFQATT; CDR2 reads SNEGSKA (reference sequence). The germline V and J ends were trimmed by 0 bases and 0 bases, with 9 bases remaining between them. The CDR3 is 15 amino acids. There were no patients who had received any treatment before thyroid surgery. Original processing methods: A classifier for distant metastasis in papillary thyroid cancer was constructed using CDR3 differences observed across clinicopathological groups. With MiXCR, TCRdb called clones anew from the PCR reads. The V and J calls and clone size are TCRdb's, not the authors'. The repertoire holds 84,000 or so clones, with around 9.2% as singletons. These data are taken from a study of metastatic and nonmetastatic thyroid tumors. Study in general: Across peripheral blood and tumor or nodule tissue samples taken from malignant and benign thyroid patients, the repertoires were compared with one another. Study-wide points: Across blood and tumor, TCR beta diversity in malignant thyroid tumors was reportedly significantly higher than in benign nodules.

The specimen sequenced was blood. The clonotype comes from a female donor with papillary thyroid cancer or a benign thyroid nodule (not recorded which). Some clones in this sample may be carry-over from other donors' samples. The genes are TRBV20-1 and TRBJ1-3, with TRBD1 as a possible D gene (5 bases). CDR3 region: CSARDPGLSGNTIYF. CDR3 nucleotides: TGCAGTGCTAGAGATCCGGGGCTCTCTGGAAACACCATATATTTT.